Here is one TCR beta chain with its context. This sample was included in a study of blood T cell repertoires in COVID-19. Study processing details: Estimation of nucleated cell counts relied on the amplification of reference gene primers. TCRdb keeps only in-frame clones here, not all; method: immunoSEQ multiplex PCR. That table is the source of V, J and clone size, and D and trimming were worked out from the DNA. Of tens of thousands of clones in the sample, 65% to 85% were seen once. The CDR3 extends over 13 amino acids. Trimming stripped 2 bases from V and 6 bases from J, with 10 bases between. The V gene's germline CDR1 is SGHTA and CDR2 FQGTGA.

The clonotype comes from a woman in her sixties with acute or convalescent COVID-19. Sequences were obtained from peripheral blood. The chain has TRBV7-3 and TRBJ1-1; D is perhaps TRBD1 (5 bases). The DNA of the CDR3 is TGTGCCAGCAGCTTAGGGGGGAGCGCTGAAGCTTTCTTT. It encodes CASSLGGSAEAFF.